These 5 T cell receptor beta chains originate from one sample sequenced in a study of T cells expressing NK-cell markers. Each CDR3 protein gets one entry in TCRdb, which reprocessed the 5' RACE reads and gives no DNA. The sample table includes 150,000 to 180,000 distinct CDR3 sequences. Sequenced sample: blood T cells: a sorted CD56 or NKG2C T cell subset, CD4+ or CD8+ T cells, or bulk PBMC T cells (not recorded which). The receptors shown here come from a woman aged 45 to 65 in good health.

The rearrangement links TRBV2 to TRBJ2-1; TCRdb selects TRBD2, and the lack of DNA leaves this call unchecked. This CDR3 spans 14 amino acids. Per the germline V gene, CDR1 is SNHLY and CDR2 is FYNNEI. The CDR3 here is CASKRAGEVNEQFF.

The chain employs TRBV12-3 or TRBV12-4 and TRBJ1-1. The CDR3 totals 11 residues. CDR3 amino acids: CASSFGVEAFF.

The V and J genes are TRBV27 and TRBJ2-1; as DNA is missing, the TRBD2 call by TCRdb cannot be tested. The CDR3 spans 12 residues. From germline, CDR1 is MNHEY and CDR2 SMNVEV (reference sequence). The CDR3 reads CASMGGGTEQFF.

The chain joins TRBV5-1 to TRBJ2-7. Germline assignment: CDR1 SGHRS and CDR2 YFSETQ. The CDR3 sequence is 13 residues long. The CDR3 protein is CASSLEPVYEQYF.

This chain uses TRBV29-1 with TRBJ2-1; the TCRdb call, TRBD2, lacks DNA for checking. Germline assignment: CDR1 SQVTM and CDR2 ANQGSEA. The CDR3 sequence is 14 residues long. The CDR3 sequence is CSARGWAGRNEQFF.